This T cell receptor (beta chain) was captured in a study of OX40 agonist ivuxolimab in advanced cancers. Study-wide background: Patients were dosed with the agonistic anti-OX40 (CD134) antibody ivuxolimab. Points from the study as a whole: Blood T cells, both CD4+ and CD8+, expanded clonally by week 6 at 0.1 to 3.0 mg/kg.

This table comes from immunoSEQ multiplex PCR, and its TCRdb copy is limited to in-frame clones, with some not included. The sample holds some 130,000 clones, 85% to 90% seen once. On this clone itself: Its cognate antigen is unknown.

Sequenced material: CD4+ or CD8+ T cells sorted from blood, taken in a trial of the OX40 agonist ivuxolimab. This clonotype was sampled from an adult with an advanced solid tumor such as melanoma, head and neck, liver or kidney cancer.

CDR3: CASSLSGIQPQHF. CDR3 DNA: TGCGCCAGCAGCTTGTCAGGGATCCAGCCCCAGCATTTT. The chain joins TRBV5-1 to TRBJ1-5, with D possibly being TRBD1 (5 bases). The CDR3 length is 13 residues. Trimming left V 1 base short and J 7 bases short, with 9 bases between. Per the germline V gene, CDR1 is SGHRS and CDR2 is YFSETQ.